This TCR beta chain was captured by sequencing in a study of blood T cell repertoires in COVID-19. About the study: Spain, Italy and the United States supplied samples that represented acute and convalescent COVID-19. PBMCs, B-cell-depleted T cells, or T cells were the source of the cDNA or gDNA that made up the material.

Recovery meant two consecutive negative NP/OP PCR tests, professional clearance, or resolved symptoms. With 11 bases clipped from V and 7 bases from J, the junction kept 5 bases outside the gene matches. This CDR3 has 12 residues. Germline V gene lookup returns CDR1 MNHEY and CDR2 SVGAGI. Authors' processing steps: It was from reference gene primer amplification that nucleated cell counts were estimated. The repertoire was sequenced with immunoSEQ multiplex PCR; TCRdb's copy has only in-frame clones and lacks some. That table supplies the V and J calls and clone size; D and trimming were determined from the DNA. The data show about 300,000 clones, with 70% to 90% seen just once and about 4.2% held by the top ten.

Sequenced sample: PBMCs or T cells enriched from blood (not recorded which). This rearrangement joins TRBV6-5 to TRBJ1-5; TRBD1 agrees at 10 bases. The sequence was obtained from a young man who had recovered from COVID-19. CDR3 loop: CAAWTGGQPQHF. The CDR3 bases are TGTGCCGCGTGGACAGGGGGACAGCCCCAGCATTTT.